Here is one T cell receptor beta chain with its context. Ten or more counts support this clonotype. The clone's antigen remains unknown. No qualities accompany the bases; no much larger clone lies one base away. TCRdb lists the instrument as Illumina HiSeq 1500. Starting from the raw public reads, TCRdb applied fastp trimming at Q25, assembled clones with MiXCR and retained in-frame beta chains. Rows matching on CDR3 protein sequence are summarized as one entry with the most common DNA and genes. A total of about 52,000 distinct CDR3 sequences appear in this sample, around 19% of them only once. The ten largest make up about four fifths of the sample. This entry comes from a study of T cell repertoires in cytomegalovirus infection (dated by TCRdb to between 2019 and 2020). About the study as a whole: Peptide stimulations targeted recently identified HLA-C-restricted CMV epitopes, whose presentation resists viral immunomodulation, together with well-studied HLA-B-restricted epitopes. The HLA type of each donor mattered for the analysis, because public TCR beta signatures pointed to carriage of CMV infection along with the matching HLA type. What the research found in general, with its limitations: In both this cohort and an independent cohort of 350 or so donors, the cumulative frequency of public TCR beta family members distinguished carriers of CMV infection plus the relevant HLA type. The ex vivo response was dominated by HLA-C-restricted CMV-specific TCR beta clonotypes, which also provided the single most frequent clonotype in two of eight donors.

What this sample's treatment or condition label stands for: in vitro stimulation with specific CMV peptide epitopes to enrich CMV-specific T cells. In the germline V gene (reference sequence), CDR1 corresponds to DFQATT and CDR2 to SNEGSKA. Its CDR3 holds 15 amino acids, cysteine through phenylalanine. Kept here is only the CDR3 DNA, which spans 45 bases and is read in frame from base 1. V loses 0 bases, J loses 6 bases, and the germline ends lie 18 bases apart. The rearrangement joined TRBV20-1 to TRBJ2-7; no D segment can be confidently identified. The TCR was taken from a human donor in good health (CMV status not recorded). Some clones in this sample may be carry-over from other donors' samples. The source was CD8+ T cells from cultured PBMCs, collected from culture after CMV antigen stimulation. DNA sequence: TGCAGTGCTAGAGATTTAGCCTCCCAAACCACCGAGCAGTACTTC. It encodes CSARDLASQTTEQYF.